The present TCR beta chain was sequenced within a study of cytomegalovirus exposure and HLA in healthy donors. The wider study: Unique TCRs numbering 75 million to 95 million, obtained from HLA-typed donors, made up an early data release. Overall study findings and caveats: Cytomegalovirus status, reportedly, was diagnosed with high specificity and sensitivity by the classifier. Based on reports, TCR beta sequences accurately predicted HLA-A and HLA-B alleles for most subjects. It was taken for granted in presence/absence analyses that sequencing depth across donors was roughly uniform.

Germline lookup yields CDR1 MRHNA and CDR2 SNTAGT. V was shortened by 2 bases and J by 5 bases, with 10 bases between the two germline ends. This CDR3 region has 14 residues. The PCR contained 60 Vbeta and 13 Jbeta primers. Clones were sequenced by immunoSEQ multiplex PCR, and TCRdb holds only the in-frame ones, with some missing. Among roughly 61,000 clones listed, 89% were seen once. This clone was found once. Antigen specificity is unknown. The TCR originated in a man aged 30-40 years in good health and CMV-seropositive. This sequence joins TRBV6-4 and TRBJ2-1; D possibly corresponds to TRBD2 (6 bases). Sequencing input: PBMCs. CDR3 amino acids: CASSDNSGDNEQFF. Written as DNA, the CDR3 is TGTGCCAGCAGTGACAACTCGGGAGACAATGAGCAGTTCTTC.